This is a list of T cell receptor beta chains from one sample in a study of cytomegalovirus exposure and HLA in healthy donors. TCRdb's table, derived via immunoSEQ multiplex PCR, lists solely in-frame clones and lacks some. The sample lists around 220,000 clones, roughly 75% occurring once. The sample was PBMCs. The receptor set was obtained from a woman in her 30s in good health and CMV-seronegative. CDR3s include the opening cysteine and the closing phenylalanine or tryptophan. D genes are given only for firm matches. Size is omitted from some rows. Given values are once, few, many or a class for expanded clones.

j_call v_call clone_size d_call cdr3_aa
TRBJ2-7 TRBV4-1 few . CASSPGGQSYEQYF
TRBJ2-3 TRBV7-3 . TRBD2 CASSLRLAGFTDTQYF
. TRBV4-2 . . CASSQRDFSYEQYF
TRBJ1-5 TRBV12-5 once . CASGLGDFSNQPQHF
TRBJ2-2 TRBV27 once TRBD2 CASSLTLAGAGELFF
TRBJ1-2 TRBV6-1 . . CASSPQPGGKYGYTF
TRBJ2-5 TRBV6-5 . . CASTPDRLQETQYF
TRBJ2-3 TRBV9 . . CASSVEGGAGDTQYF
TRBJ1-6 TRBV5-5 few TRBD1 CASSFGQGGNSPLHF
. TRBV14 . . CASSQDRASADEQYF
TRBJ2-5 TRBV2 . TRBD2 CASRTTRASGEETQYF
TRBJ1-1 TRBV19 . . CASSRQAGVMNTEAFF
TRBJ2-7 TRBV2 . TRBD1 CASRPDRGYEQYF
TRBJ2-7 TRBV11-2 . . CASSLGGPYEQYF
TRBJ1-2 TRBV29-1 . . CSVWSGESHYGYTF
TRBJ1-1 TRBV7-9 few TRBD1 CASLQGLGTEAFF
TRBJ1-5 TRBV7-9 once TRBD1 CASSIDRAQPQHF
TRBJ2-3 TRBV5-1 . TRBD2 CASSYLTSGALGDTQYF
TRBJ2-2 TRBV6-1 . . CASSVSDTGELFF
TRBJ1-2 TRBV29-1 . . CSVQVGYGYTF
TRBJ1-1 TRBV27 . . CASSLTGAEAFF
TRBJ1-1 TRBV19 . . CASSVDPTVMNTEAFF
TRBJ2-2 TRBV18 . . CASSPTRSGELFF
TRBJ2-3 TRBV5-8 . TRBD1 CASSDTGGTFTDTQYF
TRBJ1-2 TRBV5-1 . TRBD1 CASSFRDRAGGYTF
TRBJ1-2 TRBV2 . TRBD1 CASSLLGQGAIGYTF
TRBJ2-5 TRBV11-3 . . CASRTLTDGSGGTQYF
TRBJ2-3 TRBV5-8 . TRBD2 CASSAPGLASGNTQYF
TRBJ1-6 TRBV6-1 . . CASRTTTGNSPLHF
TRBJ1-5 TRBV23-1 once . CASSQWRSGRAWYQPQHF
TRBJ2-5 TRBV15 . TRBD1 CATSRVQGIQETQYF
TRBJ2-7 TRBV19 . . CASSIGRRGEQYF
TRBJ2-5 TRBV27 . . CASSLLQGGQETQYF
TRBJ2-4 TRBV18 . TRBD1 CASSLDPQGDIQYF
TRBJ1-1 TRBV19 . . CASSIAQSLKAFF
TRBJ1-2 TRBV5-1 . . CASSLWDLENGYTF
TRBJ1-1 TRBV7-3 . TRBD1 CASSLLGTDNTEAFF
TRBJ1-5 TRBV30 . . CAWSVTTSNQPQHF
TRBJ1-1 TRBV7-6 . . CASRLRGNTEAFF
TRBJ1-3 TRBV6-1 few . CASTEDTGNTIYF
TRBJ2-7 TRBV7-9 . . CASSLEDSEQYF
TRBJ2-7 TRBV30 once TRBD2 CAWGLASYEQYF
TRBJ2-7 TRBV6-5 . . CASSYSPRGYYEQYF
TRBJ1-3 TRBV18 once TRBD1 CASSRGTGTGNTIYF
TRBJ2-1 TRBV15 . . CATSRDIESSKFF
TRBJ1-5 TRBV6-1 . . CATSWPVRGQPQHF
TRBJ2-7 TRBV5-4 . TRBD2 CASSTGRVSVNEQYF
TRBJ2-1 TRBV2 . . CASIWARAPNNEQFF
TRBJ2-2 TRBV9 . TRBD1 CASSTRTGANTGELFF
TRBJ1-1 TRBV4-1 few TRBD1 CASSFHRDSNTEAFF
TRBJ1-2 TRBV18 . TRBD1 CASSQEGGDGYTF
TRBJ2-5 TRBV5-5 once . CASSLEGRAPETQYF
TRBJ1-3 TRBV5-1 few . CASSLDVQGGNTIYF
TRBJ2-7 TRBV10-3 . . CAISELSREQYF